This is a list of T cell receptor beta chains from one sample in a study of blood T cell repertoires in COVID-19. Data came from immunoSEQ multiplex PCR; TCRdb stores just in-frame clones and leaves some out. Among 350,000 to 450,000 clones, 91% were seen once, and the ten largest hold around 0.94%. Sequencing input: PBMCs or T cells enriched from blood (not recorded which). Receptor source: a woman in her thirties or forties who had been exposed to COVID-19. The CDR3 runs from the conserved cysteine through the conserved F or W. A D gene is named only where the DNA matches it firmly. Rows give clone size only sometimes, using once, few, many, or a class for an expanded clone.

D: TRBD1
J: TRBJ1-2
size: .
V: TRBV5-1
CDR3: CASSYTAGDRGDRGYTF
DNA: TGCGCCAGCAGCTATACGGCGGGGGACAGGGGAGATAGAGGCTACACCTTC

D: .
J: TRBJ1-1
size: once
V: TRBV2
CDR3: CASGWGVNTEAFF
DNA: TGTGCCAGCGGGTGGGGGGTGAACACTGAAGCTTTCTTT

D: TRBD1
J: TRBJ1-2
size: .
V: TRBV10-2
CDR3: CASSPTGTVYGYTF
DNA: TGCGCCAGCAGTCCCACCGGGACAGTCTATGGCTACACCTTC

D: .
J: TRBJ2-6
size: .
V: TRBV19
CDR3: CASTDSLTGLSGANVLTF
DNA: TGTGCCAGTACCGACAGCTTGACAGGACTTTCTGGGGCCAACGTCCTGACTTTC

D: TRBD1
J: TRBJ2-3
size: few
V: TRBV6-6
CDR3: CASSRASDRGMTDTQYF
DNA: TGTGCCAGCAGCCGAGCATCCGACAGGGGGATGACAGATACGCAGTATTTT

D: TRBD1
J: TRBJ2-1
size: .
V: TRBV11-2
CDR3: CASSGSVDRGLSSYNEQFF
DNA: TGTGCCAGCAGCGGTAGCGTGGACAGGGGCCTCAGCTCCTACAATGAGCAGTTCTTC

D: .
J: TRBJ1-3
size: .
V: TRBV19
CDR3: CATRPQGFSGNTIYF
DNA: TGTGCCACCCGCCCACAGGGATTCTCTGGAAACACCATATATTTT

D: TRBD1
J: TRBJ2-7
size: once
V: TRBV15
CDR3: CATSRDRRTGDSYEQYF
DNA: TGTGCCACCAGCAGGGATCGGAGGACAGGGGACTCCTACGAGCAGTACTTC

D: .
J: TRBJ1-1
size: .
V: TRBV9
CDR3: CASSAGTVPMNTEAFF
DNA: TGTGCCAGCAGCGCCGGTACAGTACCCATGAACACTGAAGCTTTCTTT

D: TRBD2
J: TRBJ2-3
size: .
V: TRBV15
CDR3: CATSRASGGTTDTQYF
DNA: TGTGCCACCAGCAGAGCTAGCGGGGGCACCACAGATACGCAGTATTTT

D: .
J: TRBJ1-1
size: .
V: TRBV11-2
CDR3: CASSLVSGFGTEAFF
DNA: TGTGCCAGCAGCTTAGTTTCGGGGTTTGGGACTGAAGCTTTCTTT

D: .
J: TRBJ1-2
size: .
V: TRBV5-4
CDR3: CASSRGEGLRGYTF
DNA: TGTGCCAGCAGCCGCGGGGAGGGGCTGCGCGGCTACACCTTC

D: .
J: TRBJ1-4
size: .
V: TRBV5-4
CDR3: CASSLRGTGNEKLFF
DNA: TGTGCCAGCAGCTTGCGGGGTACCGGTAATGAAAAACTGTTTTTT

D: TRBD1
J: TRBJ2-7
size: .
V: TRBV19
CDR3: CASSGRDRGLSEQYF
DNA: TGTGCCAGTAGTGGCCGGGACAGGGGGTTGTCCGAGCAGTACTTC

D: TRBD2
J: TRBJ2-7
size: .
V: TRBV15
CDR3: CATSTGTSARSYEQYF
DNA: TGTGCCACCAGTACCGGGACTAGCGCCCGCTCCTACGAGCAGTACTTC

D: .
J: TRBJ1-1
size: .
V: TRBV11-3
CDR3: CASSTRGGQKNTEAFF
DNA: TGTGCCAGCAGCACCCGGGGGGGGCAAAAGAACACTGAAGCTTTCTTT

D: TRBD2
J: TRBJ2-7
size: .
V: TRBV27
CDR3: CASSLWRTSFLGEQYF
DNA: TGTGCCAGCAGTTTATGGAGGACTAGCTTTTTAGGGGAGCAGTACTTC

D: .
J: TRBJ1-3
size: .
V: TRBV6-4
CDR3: CARTLSYSLSGNTIYF
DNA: TGTGCCAGGACCTTGAGCTACAGTCTCTCTGGAAACACCATATATTTT

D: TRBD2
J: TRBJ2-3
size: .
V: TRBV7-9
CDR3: CASSLREGPTDTQYF
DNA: TGTGCCAGCAGCTTACGGGAGGGCCCCACAGATACGCAGTATTTT